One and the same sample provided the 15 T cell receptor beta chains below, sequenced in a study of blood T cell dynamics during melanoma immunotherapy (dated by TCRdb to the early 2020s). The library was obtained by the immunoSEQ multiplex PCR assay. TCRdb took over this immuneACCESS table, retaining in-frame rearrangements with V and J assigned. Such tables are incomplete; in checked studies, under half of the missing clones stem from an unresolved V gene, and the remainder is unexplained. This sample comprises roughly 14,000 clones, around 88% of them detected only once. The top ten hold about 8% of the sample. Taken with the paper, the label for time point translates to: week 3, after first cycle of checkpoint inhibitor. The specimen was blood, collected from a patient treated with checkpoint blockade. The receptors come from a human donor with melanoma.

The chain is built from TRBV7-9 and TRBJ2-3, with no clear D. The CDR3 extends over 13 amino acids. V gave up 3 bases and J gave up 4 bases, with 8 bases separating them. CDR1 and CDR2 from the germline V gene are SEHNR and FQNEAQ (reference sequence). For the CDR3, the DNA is TGTGCCAGCAGCTTCAGCCCCGCAGATACGCAGTATTTT. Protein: CASSFSPADTQYF.

In DNA, the CDR3 is TGTGCCAGCAGCGGACAGGGACTAGCGGCGAGCACAGATACGCAGTATTTT. Amino acid sequence: CASSGQGLAASTDTQYF. V gene TRBV7-9 combines with J gene TRBJ2-3; TRBD2 matches at 11 bases. After removal of 5 bases from V and 0 bases from J, the junction contained 7 bases not matched to a gene. There are 17 residues in the CDR3. The germline V gene has CDR1 SEHNR and CDR2 FQNEAQ (reference sequence).

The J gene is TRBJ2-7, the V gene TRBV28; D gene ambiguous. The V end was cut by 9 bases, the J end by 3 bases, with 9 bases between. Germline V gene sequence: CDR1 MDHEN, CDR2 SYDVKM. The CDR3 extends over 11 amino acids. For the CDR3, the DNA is TGTGCCAGTGGACGGGTCTACGAGCAGTACTTC. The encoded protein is CASGRVYEQYF.

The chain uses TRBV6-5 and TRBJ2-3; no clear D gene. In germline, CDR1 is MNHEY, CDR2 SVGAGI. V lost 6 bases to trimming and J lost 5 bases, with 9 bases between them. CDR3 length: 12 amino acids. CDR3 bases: TGTGCCAGCAGGCATAGAGGAGATACGCAGTATTTT. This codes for CASRHRGDTQYF.

The CDR3 protein is CASTRDTFSNQPQHF. The CDR3 DNA reads TGTGCCAGCACTAGGGACACCTTCAGCAATCAGCCCCAGCATTTT. The chain is built from TRBV2 and TRBJ1-5; possible D gene TRBD1, 6 bases. The CDR3 has 15 amino acids. Trimming left V 7 bases short and J 1 base short, with 14 bases between. CDR1 SNHLY and CDR2 FYNNEI come from the germline V gene.

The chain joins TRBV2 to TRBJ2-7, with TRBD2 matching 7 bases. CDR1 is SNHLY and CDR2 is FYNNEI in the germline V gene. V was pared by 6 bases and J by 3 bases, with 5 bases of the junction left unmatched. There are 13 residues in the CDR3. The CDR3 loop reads CASRRQRDYEQYF. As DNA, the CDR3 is TGTGCCAGCAGGAGGCAGCGGGACTACGAGCAGTACTTC.

The CDR3 loop is CARVLARSVQFF. CDR3 in DNA: TGTGCCAGAGTTCTAGCACGCTCAGTGCAGTTCTTC. V and J are TRBV6-5 and TRBJ2-1, with D perhaps matching TRBD2 (5 bases). The CDR3 covers 12 residues. Trimming removed 9 bases from V and 12 bases from J, with 18 bases in between. Germline CDR1 is MNHEY and CDR2 is SVGAGI.

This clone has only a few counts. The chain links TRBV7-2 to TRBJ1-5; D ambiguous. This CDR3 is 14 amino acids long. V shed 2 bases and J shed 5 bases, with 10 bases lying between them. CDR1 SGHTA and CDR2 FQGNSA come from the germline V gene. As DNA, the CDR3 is TGTGCCAGCAGCTTATCTAACCTCGATCAGCCCCAGCATTTT. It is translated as CASSLSNLDQPQHF.

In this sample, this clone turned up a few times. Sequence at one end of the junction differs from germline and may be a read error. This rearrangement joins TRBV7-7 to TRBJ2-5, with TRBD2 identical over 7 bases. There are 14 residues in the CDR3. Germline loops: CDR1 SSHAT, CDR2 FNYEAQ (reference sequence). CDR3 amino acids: CASSLTAGQETQYF. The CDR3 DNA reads TGTGCTAGCAGCTTAACAGCGGGACAAGAGACCCAGTACTTC.

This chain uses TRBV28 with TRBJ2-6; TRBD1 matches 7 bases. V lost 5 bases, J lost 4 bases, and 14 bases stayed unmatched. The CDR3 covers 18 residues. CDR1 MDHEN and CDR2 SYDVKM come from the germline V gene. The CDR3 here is CASSPPPGQSTGANVLTF. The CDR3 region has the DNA TGTGCCAGCAGTCCTCCCCCGGGACAGTCTACCGGGGCCAACGTCCTGACTTTC.

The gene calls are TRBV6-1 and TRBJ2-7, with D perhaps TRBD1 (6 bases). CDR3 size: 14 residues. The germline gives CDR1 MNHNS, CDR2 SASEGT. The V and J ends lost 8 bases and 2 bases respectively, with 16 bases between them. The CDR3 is CASRSWTVAYEQYF. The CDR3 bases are TGTGCCAGCCGTTCCTGGACAGTCGCCTACGAGCAGTACTTC.

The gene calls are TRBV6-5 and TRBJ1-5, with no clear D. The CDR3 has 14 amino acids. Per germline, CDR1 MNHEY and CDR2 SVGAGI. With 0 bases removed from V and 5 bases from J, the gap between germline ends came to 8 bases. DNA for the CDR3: TGTGCCAGCAGTTACTCAGGAGAATATCAGCCCCAGCATTTT. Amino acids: CASSYSGEYQPQHF.

The CDR3 DNA sequence: TGTGCCAGCAGCCAAGGGGTTAGCGAGCAGTACTTC. Translated: CASSQGVSEQYF. The genes are TRBV5-6 and TRBJ2-5; the D gene is possibly TRBD1 (5 bases). TRBJ2-7 explains the end of the DNA better; the J call may be wrong. The V gene's germline CDR1 is SGHDT and CDR2 YYEEEE. The CDR3 consists of 12 residues.

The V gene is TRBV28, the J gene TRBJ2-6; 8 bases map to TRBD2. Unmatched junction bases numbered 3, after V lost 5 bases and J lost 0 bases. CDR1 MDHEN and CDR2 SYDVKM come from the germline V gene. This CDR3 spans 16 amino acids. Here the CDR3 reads CASSTGGVSGANVLTF. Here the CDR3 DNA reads TGTGCCAGCAGTACGGGAGGGGTCTCTGGGGCCAACGTCCTGACTTTC.

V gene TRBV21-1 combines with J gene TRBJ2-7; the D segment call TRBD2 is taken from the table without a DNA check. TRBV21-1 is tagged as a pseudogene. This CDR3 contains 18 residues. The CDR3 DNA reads TGTGCCAGCAGCAAAGACAGCCTAGCGGGAGGTCGCCCCTACGAGCAGTACTTC. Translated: CASSKDSLAGGRPYEQYF.